The next 10 T cell receptor beta chains were all read from a single sample in a study of cytomegalovirus exposure and HLA in healthy donors. Researchers ran the PCR with 60 Vbeta and 13 Jbeta primers. Profiling relied on immunoSEQ multiplex PCR, and the TCRdb table lists in-frame clones only, not all of them. The sample contains under 150,000 clones, about three quarters of which appear only once. Sequencing used PBMCs. These receptors were taken from a human donor in good health.

This chain uses TRBV6-5 with TRBJ1-5; D remains unclear. The CDR3 has 14 residues. V lost 0 bases, J lost 2 bases, and 5 bases lay in between. CDR1 and CDR2 from the germline V gene are MNHEY and SVGAGI. CDR3 amino acids: CASSYSYGNQPQHF. The CDR3 DNA sequence: TGTGCCAGCAGTTACTCTTATGGCAATCAGCCCCAGCATTTT.

With regard to this clone: The junction does not match germline at one end; this may be a read error. V gene TRBV27 combines with J gene TRBJ1-2, with D perhaps matching TRBD1 (5 bases). This CDR3 has 13 residues. Looked up from germline, CDR1 is MNHEY and CDR2 is SMNVEV (reference sequence). This CDR3 is CASSFRANYGYTF. CDR3 bases: TGTGCCAGCAGTTTCAGGGCTAATTATGGCTACACCTTC.

This chain links TRBV19 with TRBJ2-7, with 7 bases that match TRBD1. V trimming: 6 bases; J trimming: 6 bases; junction bases outside the gene matches: 8. This CDR3 has 13 residues. Germline values: CDR1 LNHDA, CDR2 SQIVND (reference sequence). The CDR3, as DNA: TGTGCCAGTAGGGGGGCAGGGGGAAGCGAGCAGTACTTC. Translated, it gives CASRGAGGSEQYF.

The chain links TRBV7-2 to TRBJ1-5; weak D call: TRBD1 (5 bases). The V end was cut by 4 bases, the J end by 0 bases, with 7 bases between. The germline V gene has CDR1 SGHTA and CDR2 FQGNSA. This CDR3 region has 14 residues. DNA of the CDR3: TGTGCCAGCAGCTCCAGGGCTAGCAATCAGCCCCAGCATTTT. It yields the protein CASSSRASNQPQHF.

This clone has more than one count but fewer than ten. The CDR3 here is CASAVRNEQYF. CDR3 nucleotide sequence: TGTGCCAGCGCTGTGAGGAACGAGCAGTACTTC. The chain has TRBV28 and TRBJ2-7, with no clear D. The germline V and J ends were trimmed by 8 bases and 5 bases, with 10 bases remaining between them. Germline CDR1 reads MDHEN; CDR2 reads SYDVKM. This CDR3 has 11 residues. Full variable domain (remainder filled in from reference TRBV28 and TRBJ2-7): DVKVTQSSRYLVKRTGEKVFLECVQDMDHENMFWYRQDPGLGLRLIYFSYDVKMKEKGDIPEGYSVSREKKERFSLILESASTNQTSMYLCASAVRNEQYFGPGTRLTVT.

J is TRBJ2-1 and V is TRBV14; D ambiguous. Germline assignment: CDR1 SGHDN and CDR2 FVKESK. Trimming shortened V by 4 bases and J by 2 bases, and 15 bases separated the two germline ends. The CDR3 is 16 amino acids. In DNA form, the CDR3 reads TGTGCCAGCAGCCCCATCTGGAGAGGAACCTACAATGAGCAGTTCTTC. It codes for CASSPIWRGTYNEQFF.

The V and J genes are TRBV7-8 and TRBJ1-2; 8 nucleotides align to TRBD1. With 1 base clipped from V and 4 bases from J, the junction kept 11 bases outside the gene matches. This CDR3 spans 17 amino acids. The germline gives CDR1 SGHVS, CDR2 FQNEAQ. DNA of the CDR3: TGTGCCAGCAGCTTAGTGGTGAGACAGGGGAACCTCTATGGCTACACCTTC. Protein: CASSLVVRQGNLYGYTF.

The chain joins TRBV18 to TRBJ2-1; D perhaps matches TRBD2 (5 bases). Trimming pared 2 bases from V and 5 bases from J, leaving 7 bases between. This CDR3 contains 13 residues. Germline CDR1 and CDR2: KGHSH and LQKENI. The CDR3 protein is CASSPGRNNEQFF. In DNA form, the CDR3 reads TGTGCCAGCTCACCAGGGAGAAACAATGAGCAGTTCTTC. The full variable domain, in which reference TRBV18 and TRBJ2-1 provide the parts outside the CDR3, is NAGVMQNPRHLVRRRGQEARLRCSPMKGHSHVYWYRQLPEEGLKFMVYLQKENIIDESGMPKERFSAEFPKEGPSILRIQQVVRGDSAAYFCASSPGRNNEQFFGPGTRLTVL.

This clone came up a few times. The rearrangement links TRBV6-6 to TRBJ1-1; 7 bases agree with TRBD1. The germline V gene has CDR1 MNHNY and CDR2 SVGAGI (reference sequence). The CDR3 is 12 residues long. V lost 5 bases and J lost 12; bases outside the gene matches: 9. CDR3 residues: CASSPQDRRSFF. The DNA of the CDR3 is TGTGCCAGCAGTCCCCAGGACAGGCGGTCTTTCTTT.

The V call is TRBV2, the J call TRBJ1-5; D gene uncertain. V was clipped by 2 bases and J by 0 bases, with 11 bases between them. Germline lookup yields CDR1 SNHLY and CDR2 FYNNEI. The CDR3 runs to 16 residues. CDR3 sequence reads: CASSELFAISNQPQHF. The CDR3 DNA sequence: TGTGCCAGCAGTGAACTTTTCGCGATTAGCAATCAGCCCCAGCATTTT.